Sequencing of this TCR beta chain was carried out in a study of CD8 T cells in ankylosing spondylitis (dated by TCRdb to about 2017). General notes on the study: The study set out to find disease-linked TCR variants by profiling T cell receptor beta repertoires in ankylosing spondylitis patients and healthy donors. Peripheral blood was sampled, and synovial fluid was additionally collected from ankylosing spondylitis patients. The whole study cohort included 85 to 120 healthy donors and 25 or so ankylosing spondylitis patients. Broad study findings and their caveats: The disease-linked clones were reported as significantly enriched in matched synovial fluid samples from ankylosing spondylitis patients. A TCR beta motif made up of several highly homologous amino acid variants appeared to be characteristic of blood from ankylosing spondylitis patients. Some of the motif variants had been reported before in the synovial fluid and blood of reactive arthritis patients, a finding that suggests common disease-initiation mechanisms. In peripheral blood, the disease-linked clones were found at relatively low frequencies and had a CD8+ phenotype.

Sequenced on an Illumina HiSeq 2500. TCR beta libraries were prepared by quantitative 5'-RACE with molecular barcodes. The published analysis was carried out like this. A new computational method, built on a probabilistic model of VDJ rearrangement, was used to identify disease-linked TCR variants. TCRdb's own reprocessing of the public reads used fastp at Q25 and MiXCR and kept productive beta chains. Every distinct CDR3 protein forms one entry, paired with its most common genes and DNA. TCRdb, not the original authors, processed these V and J calls. The sample table contains about 800,000 distinct CDR3 sequences; only one count was recorded for about 11% of them. The ten largest clones add up to 0.51% of the sample. In the case of this clonotype: The antigen it recognizes is unknown. Base qualities are not recorded, but no much larger clone differs from it by a single base.

V is pruned by 4 bases and J by 5 bases, leaving 7 bases of the junction without a gene match. There are 15 amino acids in the CDR3, from cysteine to phenylalanine inclusive. Of the read, only the CDR3 DNA is kept; its 45 bases are in frame from base 1. Sequences LGHDT (CDR1) and YNNKEL (CDR2) are obtained from the germline V gene (reference sequence). The receptor was isolated from a male donor with ankylosing spondylitis. The sequence is built from TRBV3-1 and TRBJ2-7, with 11 middle bases fitting TRBD1. Sequencing was performed on blood, either unsorted or a sorted T cell fraction (not recorded which). The CDR3 corresponds to CASSPRTGGLDEQYF. Read as DNA, the sequence is TGTGCCAGCAGCCCCCGGACAGGGGGCTTGGACGAGCAGTACTTC.